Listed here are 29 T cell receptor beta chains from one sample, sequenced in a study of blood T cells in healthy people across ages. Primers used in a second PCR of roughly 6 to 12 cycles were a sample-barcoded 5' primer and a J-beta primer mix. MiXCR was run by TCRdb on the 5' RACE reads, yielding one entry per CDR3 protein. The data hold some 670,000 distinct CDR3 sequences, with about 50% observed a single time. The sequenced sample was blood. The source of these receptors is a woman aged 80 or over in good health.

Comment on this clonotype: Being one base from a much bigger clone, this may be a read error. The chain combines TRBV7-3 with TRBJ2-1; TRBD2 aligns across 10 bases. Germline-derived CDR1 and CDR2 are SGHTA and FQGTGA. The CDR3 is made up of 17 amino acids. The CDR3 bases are TGTGCCGGCAGCTTAGCAACACGAGCGGGAGGGCGTGGTGAGCAGTTCTTC. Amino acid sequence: CAGSLATRAGGRGEQFF.

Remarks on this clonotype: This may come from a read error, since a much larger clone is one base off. The CDR3 nucleotides read TGTGCCAACAGTGTGAGCCTTCGCACAGATACGCAGTATTTT. It codes for CANSVSLRTDTQYF. The chain combines TRBV6-1 with TRBJ2-3, with no clear D. CDR1 and CDR2 (germline): MNHNS, SASEGT. The CDR3 contains 14 residues.

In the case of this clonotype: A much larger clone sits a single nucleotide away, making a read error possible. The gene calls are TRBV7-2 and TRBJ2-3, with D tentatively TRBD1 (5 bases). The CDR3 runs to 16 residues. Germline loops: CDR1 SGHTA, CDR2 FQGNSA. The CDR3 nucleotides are TGTGCCGGCAGCTTAGTAGCCGGCAGGGCGACAGATACGCAGTATTTT. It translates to CAGSLVAGRATDTQYF.

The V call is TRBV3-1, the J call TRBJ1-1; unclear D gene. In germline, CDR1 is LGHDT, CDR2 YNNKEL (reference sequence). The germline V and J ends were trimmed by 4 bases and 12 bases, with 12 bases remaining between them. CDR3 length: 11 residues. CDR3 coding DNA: TGTGCCAGCAGCCTTTCCGGGGTACCTTTCTTT. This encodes CASSLSGVPFF.

The CDR3 loop reads CSIKRGGAPGTDTQYF. DNA for the CDR3: TGCAGTATAAAGCGGGGGGGCGCGCCTGGCACAGATACGCAGTATTTT. The chain links TRBV20-1 to TRBJ2-3; TRBD2 aligns across 10 bases. Germline CDR1 is DFQATT and CDR2 is SNEGSKA (reference sequence). The CDR3 spans 16 residues. Trimming at V came to 8 bases and at J to 1 base, leaving 12 bases not matched to a gene.

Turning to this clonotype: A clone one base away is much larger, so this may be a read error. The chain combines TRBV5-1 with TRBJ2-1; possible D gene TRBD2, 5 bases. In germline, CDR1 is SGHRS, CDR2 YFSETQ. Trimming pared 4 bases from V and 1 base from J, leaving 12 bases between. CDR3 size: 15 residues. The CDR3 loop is CASSRGPGSYNEQFF. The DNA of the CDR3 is TGCGCCAGCAGCCGGGGTCCTGGATCCTACAATGAGCAGTTCTTC.

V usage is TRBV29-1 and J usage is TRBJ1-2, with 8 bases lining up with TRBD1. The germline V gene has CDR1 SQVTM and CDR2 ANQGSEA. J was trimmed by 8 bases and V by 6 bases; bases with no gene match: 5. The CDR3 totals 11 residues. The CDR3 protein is CSVEQGDGYTF. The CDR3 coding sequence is TGCAGCGTCGAACAGGGGGACGGCTACACCTTC.

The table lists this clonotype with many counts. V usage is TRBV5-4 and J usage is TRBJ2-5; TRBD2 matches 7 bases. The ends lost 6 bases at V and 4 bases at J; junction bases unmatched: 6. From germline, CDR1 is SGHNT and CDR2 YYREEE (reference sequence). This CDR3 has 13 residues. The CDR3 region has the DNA TGTGCCAGCACCTTTAGCGGGTTAGAGACCCAGTACTTC. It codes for CASTFSGLETQYF.

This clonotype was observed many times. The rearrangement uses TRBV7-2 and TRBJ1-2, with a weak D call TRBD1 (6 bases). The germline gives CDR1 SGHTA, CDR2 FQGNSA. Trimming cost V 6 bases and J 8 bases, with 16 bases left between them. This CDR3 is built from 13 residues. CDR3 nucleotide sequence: TGTGCCAGCAGTAACGGGGGGCGCCAGGGCTACACCTTC. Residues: CASSNGGRQGYTF.

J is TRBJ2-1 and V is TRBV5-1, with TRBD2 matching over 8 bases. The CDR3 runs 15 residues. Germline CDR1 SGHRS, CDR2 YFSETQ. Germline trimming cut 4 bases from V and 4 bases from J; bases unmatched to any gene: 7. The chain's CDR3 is CASSPSAGVYNEQFF. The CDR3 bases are TGCGCCAGCAGCCCCTCAGCGGGGGTTTACAATGAGCAGTTCTTC.

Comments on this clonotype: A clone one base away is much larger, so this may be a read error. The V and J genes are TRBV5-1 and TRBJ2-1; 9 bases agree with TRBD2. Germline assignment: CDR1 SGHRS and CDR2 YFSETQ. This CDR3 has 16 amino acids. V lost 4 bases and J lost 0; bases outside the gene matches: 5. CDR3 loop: CASSNLGLASYNEQFF. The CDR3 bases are TGCGCCAGCAGCAATCTGGGACTAGCCTCCTACAATGAGCAGTTCTTC.

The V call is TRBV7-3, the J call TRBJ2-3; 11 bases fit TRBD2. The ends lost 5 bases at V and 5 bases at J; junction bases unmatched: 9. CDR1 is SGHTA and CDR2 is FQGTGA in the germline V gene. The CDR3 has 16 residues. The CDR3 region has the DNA TGTGCCAGCAGCCCCCCGGGACTAGCGGTCGGAGATACGCAGTATTTT. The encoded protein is CASSPPGLAVGDTQYF.

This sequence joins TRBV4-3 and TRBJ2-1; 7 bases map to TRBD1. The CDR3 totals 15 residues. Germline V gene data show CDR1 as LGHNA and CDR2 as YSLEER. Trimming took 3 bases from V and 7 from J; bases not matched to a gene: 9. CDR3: CASSQMRGQLNEQFF. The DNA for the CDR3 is TGCGCCAGCAGCCAGATGAGGGGACAGCTGAATGAGCAGTTCTTC.

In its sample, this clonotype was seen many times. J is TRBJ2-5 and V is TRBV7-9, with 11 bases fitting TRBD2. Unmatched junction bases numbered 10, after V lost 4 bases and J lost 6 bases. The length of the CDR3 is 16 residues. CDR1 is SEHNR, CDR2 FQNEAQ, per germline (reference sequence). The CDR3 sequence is CASSSNSGRGMQTQYF. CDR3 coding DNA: TGTGCCAGCAGCTCCAATAGCGGGAGGGGAATGCAGACCCAGTACTTC.

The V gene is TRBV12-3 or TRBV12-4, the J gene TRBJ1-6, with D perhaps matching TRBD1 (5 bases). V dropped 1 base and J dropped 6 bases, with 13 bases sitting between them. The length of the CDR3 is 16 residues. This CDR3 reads CASSLGPTVPNSPLHF. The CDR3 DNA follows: TGTGCCAGCAGTTTAGGTCCGACAGTTCCTAATTCACCCCTCCACTTT.

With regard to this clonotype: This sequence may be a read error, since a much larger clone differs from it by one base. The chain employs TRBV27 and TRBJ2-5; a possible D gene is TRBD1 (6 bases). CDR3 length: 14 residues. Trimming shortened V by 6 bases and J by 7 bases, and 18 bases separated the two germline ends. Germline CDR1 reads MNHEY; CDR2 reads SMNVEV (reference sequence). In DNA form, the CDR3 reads TGTGCCAGCAGGGACACAGGGCCCCACCTGACCCAGTACTTC. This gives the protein CASRDTGPHLTQYF.

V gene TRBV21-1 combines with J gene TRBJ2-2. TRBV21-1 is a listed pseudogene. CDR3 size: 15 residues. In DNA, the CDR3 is TGTGCCAGCAGCAAAGGGCAGAGTACAACCGGGGAGCTGTTTTTT. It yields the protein CASSKGQSTTGELFF.

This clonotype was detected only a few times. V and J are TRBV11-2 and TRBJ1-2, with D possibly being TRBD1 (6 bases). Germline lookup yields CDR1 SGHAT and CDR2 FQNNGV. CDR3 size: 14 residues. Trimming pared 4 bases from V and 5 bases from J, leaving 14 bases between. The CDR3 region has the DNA TGTGCCAGCAGCTGGGGGCAGGGGATGTATGGCTACACCTTC. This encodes CASSWGQGMYGYTF.

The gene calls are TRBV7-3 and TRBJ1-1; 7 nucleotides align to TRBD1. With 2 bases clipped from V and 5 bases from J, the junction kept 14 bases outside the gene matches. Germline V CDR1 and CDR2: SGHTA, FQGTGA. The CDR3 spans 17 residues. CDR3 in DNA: TGTGCCAGCAGCTTATTACCCGGGGACAGCCGGGGAACTGAAGCTTTCTTT. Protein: CASSLLPGDSRGTEAFF.

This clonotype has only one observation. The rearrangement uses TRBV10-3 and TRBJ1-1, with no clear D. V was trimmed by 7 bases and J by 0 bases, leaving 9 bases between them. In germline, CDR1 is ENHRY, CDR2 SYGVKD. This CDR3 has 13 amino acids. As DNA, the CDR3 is TGTGCCATCACCCCGGGGTTGAACACTGAAGCTTTCTTT. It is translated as CAITPGLNTEAFF.

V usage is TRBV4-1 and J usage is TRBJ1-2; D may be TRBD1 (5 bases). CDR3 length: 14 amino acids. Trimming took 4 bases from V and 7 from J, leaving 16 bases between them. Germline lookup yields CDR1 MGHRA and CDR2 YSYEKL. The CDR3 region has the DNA TGCGCCAGCAGCCTTGACAGCAATCGTCCTGGCTACACCTTC. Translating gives CASSLDSNRPGYTF.

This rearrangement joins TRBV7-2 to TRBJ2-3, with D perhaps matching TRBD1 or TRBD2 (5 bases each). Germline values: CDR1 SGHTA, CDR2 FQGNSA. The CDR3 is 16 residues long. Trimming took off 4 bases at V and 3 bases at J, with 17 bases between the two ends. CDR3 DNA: TGTGCCAGCAGCTGGGGCGCCGGGGTGGGGACAGATACGCAGTATTTT. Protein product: CASSWGAGVGTDTQYF.

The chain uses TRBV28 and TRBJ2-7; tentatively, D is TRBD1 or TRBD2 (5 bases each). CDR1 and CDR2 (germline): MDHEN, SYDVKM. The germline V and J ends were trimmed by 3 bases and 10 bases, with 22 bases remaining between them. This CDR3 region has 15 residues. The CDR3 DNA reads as TGTGCCAGCAGTTTGAGGGGAACGAGTATGAAGGCCCAGTACTTC. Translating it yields CASSLRGTSMKAQYF.

In DNA form, the CDR3 reads TGTGCCAGCAGCGATAGAAGCGGGGCTTCCTACGAGCAGTACTTC. Encoded protein: CASSDRSGASYEQYF. The rearrangement links TRBV5-6 to TRBJ2-7; TRBD2 matches 7 bases. Germline CDR1 reads SGHDT; CDR2 reads YYEEEE. With V trimmed by 4 bases and J by 1 base, 8 bases remained unmatched. The CDR3 length is 15 residues.

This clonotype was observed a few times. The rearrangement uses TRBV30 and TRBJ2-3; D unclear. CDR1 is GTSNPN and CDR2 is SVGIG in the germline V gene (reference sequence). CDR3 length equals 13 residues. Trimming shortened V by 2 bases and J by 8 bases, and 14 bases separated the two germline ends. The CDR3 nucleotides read TGTGCCTGGAGTTTGGCCCTGGGCGGTACGCAGTATTTT. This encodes CAWSLALGGTQYF.

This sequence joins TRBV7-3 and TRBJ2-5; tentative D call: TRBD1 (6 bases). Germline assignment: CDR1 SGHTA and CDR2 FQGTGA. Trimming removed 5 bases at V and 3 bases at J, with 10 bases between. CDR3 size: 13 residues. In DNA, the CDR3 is TGTGCCAGCAGCCAGGGGAACAAAGAGACCCAGTACTTC. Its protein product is CASSQGNKETQYF.

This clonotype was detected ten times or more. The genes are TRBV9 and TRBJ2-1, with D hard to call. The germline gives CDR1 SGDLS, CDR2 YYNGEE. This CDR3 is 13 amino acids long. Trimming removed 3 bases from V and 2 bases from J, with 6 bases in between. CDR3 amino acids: CASSDQPYNEQFF. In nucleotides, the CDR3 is TGTGCCAGCAGCGATCAGCCCTACAATGAGCAGTTCTTC. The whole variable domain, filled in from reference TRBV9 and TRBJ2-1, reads DSGVTQTPKHLITATGQRVTLRCSPRSGDLSVYWYQQSLDQGLQFLIQYYNGEERAKGNILERFSAQQFPDLHSELNLSSLELGDSALYFCASSDQPYNEQFFGPGTRLTVL.

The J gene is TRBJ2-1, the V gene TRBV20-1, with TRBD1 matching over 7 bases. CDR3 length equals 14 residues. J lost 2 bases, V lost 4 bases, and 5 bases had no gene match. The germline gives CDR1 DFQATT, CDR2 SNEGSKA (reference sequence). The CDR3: CSATKGGPYNEQFF. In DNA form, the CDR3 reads TGCAGTGCTACCAAAGGGGGCCCCTACAATGAGCAGTTCTTC.

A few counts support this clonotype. This CDR3 reads CASSSVPSYQNMNSPLHF. CDR3 in DNA: TGTGCCAGCAGTTCAGTGCCAAGCTACCAAAACATGAATTCACCCCTCCACTTT. The chain combines TRBV27 with TRBJ1-6; no clear D. This CDR3 has 18 amino acids. The germline V and J ends were trimmed by 4 bases and 7 bases, with 23 bases remaining between them. Per the germline V gene, CDR1 is MNHEY and CDR2 is SMNVEV (reference sequence).